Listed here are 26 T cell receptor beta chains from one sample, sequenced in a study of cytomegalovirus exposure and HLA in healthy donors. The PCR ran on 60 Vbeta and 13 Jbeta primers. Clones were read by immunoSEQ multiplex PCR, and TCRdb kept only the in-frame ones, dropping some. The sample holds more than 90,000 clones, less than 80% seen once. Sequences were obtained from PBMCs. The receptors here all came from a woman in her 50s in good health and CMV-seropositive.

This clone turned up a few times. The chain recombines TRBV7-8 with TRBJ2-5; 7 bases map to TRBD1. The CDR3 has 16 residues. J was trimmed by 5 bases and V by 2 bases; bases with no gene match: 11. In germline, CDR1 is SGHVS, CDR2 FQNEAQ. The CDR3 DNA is TGTGCCAGCAGCTTAACCGGGACAGTAGGTTTGGAGACCCAGTACTTC. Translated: CASSLTGTVGLETQYF. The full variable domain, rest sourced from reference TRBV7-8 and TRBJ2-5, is GAGVSQSPRYKVAKRGQDVALRCDPISGHVSLFWYQQALGQGPEFLTYFQNEAQLDKSGLPSDRFFAERPEGSVSTLKIQRTQQEDSAVYLCASSLTGTVGLETQYFGPGTRLLVL.

CDR3 in amino acids: CASSLNRDSSGANVLTF. The CDR3 nucleotides are TGTGCCAGCAGCTTGAACCGGGACAGCTCTGGGGCCAACGTCCTGACTTTC. The V gene is TRBV5-8, the J gene TRBJ2-6, with 7 bases lining up with TRBD1. The CDR3 is made up of 17 amino acids. With 1 base clipped from V and 0 bases from J, the junction kept 4 bases outside the gene matches. In germline, CDR1 is SGHTS, CDR2 YDEGEE.

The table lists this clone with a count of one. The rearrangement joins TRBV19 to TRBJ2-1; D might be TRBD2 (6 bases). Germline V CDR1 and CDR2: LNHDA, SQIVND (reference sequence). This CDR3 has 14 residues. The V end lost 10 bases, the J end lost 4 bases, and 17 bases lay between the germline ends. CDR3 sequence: CATRGGDVYNEQFF. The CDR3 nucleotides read TGTGCCACAAGAGGAGGGGATGTGTACAATGAGCAGTTCTTC.

CDR3 coding DNA: TGTGCCAGCAGCCGGGCTGGGACAATGGGAAACACCATATATTTT. Protein product: CASSRAGTMGNTIYF. The chain combines TRBV28 with TRBJ1-3; the D gene is possibly TRBD1 (6 bases). V was clipped by 6 bases and J by 4 bases, with 16 bases between them. Germline V gene data show CDR1 as MDHEN and CDR2 as SYDVKM. The CDR3 sequence is 15 residues long.

CDR3 region: CASSAGTENQPQHF. CDR3 bases: TGTGCCAGCAGCGCCGGGACAGAAAATCAGCCCCAGCATTTT. The chain carries TRBV9 and TRBJ1-5; TRBD1 matches 7 bases. CDR1 and CDR2 (germline): SGDLS, YYNGEE. This CDR3 contains 14 residues. V was clipped by 3 bases and J by 4 bases; unmatched bases: 4. The full variable domain, in which reference TRBV9 and TRBJ1-5 provide the parts outside the CDR3, is DSGVTQTPKHLITATGQRVTLRCSPRSGDLSVYWYQQSLDQGLQFLIQYYNGEERAKGNILERFSAQQFPDLHSELNLSSLELGDSALYFCASSAGTENQPQHFGDGTRLSIL.

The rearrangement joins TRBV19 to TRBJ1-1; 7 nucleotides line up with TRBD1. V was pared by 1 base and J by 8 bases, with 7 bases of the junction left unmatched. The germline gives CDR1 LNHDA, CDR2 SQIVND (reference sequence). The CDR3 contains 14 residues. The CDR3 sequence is CASSIGGIQGEAFF. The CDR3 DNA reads TGTGCCAGTAGTATAGGGGGAATACAGGGGGAAGCTTTCTTT. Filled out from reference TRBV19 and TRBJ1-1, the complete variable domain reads DGGITQSPKYLFRKEGQNVTLSCEQNLNHDAMYWYRQDPGQGLRLIYYSQIVNDFQKGDIAEGYSVSREKKESFPLTVTSAQKNPTAFYLCASSIGGIQGEAFFGQGTRLTVV.

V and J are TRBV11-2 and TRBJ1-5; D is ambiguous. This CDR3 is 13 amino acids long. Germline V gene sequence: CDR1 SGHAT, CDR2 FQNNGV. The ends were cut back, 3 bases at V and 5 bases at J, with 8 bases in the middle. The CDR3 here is CASSLGFDQPQHF. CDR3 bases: TGTGCCAGCAGCTTGGGCTTCGATCAGCCCCAGCATTTT.

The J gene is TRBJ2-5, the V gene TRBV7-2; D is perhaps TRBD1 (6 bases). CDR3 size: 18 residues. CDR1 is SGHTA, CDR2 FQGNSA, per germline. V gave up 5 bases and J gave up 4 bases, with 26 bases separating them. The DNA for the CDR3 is TGTGCCAGCAGCCCGCAAACAGGGCGTGGGACGAGGGGAGAGACCCAGTACTTC. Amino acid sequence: CASSPQTGRGTRGETQYF. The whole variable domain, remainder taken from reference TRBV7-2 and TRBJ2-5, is GAGVSQSPSNKVTEKGKDVELRCDPISGHTALYWYRQSLGQGLEFLIYFQGNSAPDKSGLPSDRFSAERTGGSVSTLTIQRTQQEDSAVYLCASSPQTGRGTRGETQYFGPGTRLLVL.

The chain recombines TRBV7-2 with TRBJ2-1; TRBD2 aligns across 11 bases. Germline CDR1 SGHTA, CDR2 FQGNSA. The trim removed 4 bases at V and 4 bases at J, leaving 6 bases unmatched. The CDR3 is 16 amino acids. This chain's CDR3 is CASSSPGLAEYNEQFF. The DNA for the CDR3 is TGTGCCAGCAGCTCTCCGGGACTAGCGGAGTACAATGAGCAGTTCTTC.

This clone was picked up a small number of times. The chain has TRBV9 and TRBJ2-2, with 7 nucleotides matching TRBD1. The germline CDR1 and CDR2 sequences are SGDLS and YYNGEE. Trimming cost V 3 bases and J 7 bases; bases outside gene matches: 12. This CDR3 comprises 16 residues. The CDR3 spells CASSDGQAMLVGELFF. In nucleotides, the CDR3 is TGTGCCAGCAGCGATGGACAGGCGATGTTGGTCGGGGAGCTGTTTTTT.

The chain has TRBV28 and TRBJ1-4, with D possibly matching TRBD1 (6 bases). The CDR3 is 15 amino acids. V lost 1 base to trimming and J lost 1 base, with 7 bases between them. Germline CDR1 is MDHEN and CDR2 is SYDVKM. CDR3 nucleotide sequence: TGTGCCAGCAGTTTATCGGACAGAACTAATGAAAAACTGTTTTTT. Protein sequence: CASSLSDRTNEKLFF.

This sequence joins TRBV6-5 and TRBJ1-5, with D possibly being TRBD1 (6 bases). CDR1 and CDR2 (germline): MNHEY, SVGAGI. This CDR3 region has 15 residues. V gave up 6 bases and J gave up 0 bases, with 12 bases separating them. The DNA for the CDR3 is TGTGCCAGCAGGGGCGACAGGTATAGCAATCAGCCCCAGCATTTT. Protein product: CASRGDRYSNQPQHF.

CDR3 DNA: TGTGCCAGCAGCTTAGGGACAGGCCTACCTGGTTTCAATCAGCCCCAGCATTTT. It specifies CASSLGTGLPGFNQPQHF. This chain connects TRBV7-9 to TRBJ1-5; 7 bases are a match to TRBD1. This CDR3 has 18 residues. From germline, CDR1 is SEHNR and CDR2 FQNEAQ (reference sequence). The V gene end was trimmed by 1 base and the J gene end by 3 bases; junction bases not matched to a gene: 12.

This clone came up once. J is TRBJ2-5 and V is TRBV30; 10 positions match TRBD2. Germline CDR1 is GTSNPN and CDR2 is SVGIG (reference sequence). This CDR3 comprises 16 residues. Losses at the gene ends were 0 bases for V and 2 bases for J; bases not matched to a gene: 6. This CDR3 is CAWSVLSGGAQETQYF. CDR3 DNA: TGTGCCTGGAGTGTACTGAGCGGGGGGGCTCAAGAGACCCAGTACTTC.

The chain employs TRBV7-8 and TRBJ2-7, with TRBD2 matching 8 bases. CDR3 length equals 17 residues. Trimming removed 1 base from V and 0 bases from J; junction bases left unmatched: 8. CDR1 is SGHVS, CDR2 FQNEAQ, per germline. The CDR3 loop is CASSLGFMGTSSYEQYF. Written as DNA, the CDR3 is TGTGCCAGCAGCTTAGGGTTCATGGGGACTAGCTCCTACGAGCAGTACTTC.

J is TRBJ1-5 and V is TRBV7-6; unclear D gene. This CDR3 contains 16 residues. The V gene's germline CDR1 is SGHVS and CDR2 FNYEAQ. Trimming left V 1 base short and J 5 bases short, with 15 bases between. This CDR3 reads CASSLGTRGVDQPQHF. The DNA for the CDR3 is TGTGCCAGCAGCTTAGGTACCCGCGGGGTGGATCAGCCCCAGCATTTT.

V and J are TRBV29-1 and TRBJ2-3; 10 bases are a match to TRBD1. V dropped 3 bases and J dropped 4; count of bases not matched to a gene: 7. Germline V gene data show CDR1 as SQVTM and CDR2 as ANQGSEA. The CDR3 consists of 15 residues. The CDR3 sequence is CSVDRLGQGADTQYF. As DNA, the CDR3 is TGCAGCGTTGACCGACTCGGACAGGGGGCAGATACGCAGTATTTT.

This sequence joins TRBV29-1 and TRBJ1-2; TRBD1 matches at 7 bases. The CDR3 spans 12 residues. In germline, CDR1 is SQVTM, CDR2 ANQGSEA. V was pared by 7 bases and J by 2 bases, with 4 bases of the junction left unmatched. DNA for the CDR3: TGCAGCGCCGCGGGACAGAACTATGGCTACACCTTC. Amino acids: CSAAGQNYGYTF.

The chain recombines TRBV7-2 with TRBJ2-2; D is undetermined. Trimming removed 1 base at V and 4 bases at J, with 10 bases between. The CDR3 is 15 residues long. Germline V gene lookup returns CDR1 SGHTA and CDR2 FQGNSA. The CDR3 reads CASSLVSSFTGELFF. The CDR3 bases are TGTGCCAGCAGCTTAGTTAGTAGCTTCACCGGGGAGCTGTTTTTT.

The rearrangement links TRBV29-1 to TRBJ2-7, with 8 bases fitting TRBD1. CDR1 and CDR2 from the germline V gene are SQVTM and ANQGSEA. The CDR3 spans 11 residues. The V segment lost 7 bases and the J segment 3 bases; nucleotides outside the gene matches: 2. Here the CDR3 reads CSGGQGYEQYF. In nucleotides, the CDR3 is TGCAGCGGTGGACAGGGCTACGAGCAGTACTTC.

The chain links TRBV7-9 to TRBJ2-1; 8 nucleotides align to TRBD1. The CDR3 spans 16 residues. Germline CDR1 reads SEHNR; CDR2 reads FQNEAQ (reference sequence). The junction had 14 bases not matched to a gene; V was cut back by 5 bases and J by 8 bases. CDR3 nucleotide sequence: TGTGCCAGCAGCCCCCCCGGACAGGGTATCCTCCATGAGCAGTTCTTC. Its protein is CASSPPGQGILHEQFF.

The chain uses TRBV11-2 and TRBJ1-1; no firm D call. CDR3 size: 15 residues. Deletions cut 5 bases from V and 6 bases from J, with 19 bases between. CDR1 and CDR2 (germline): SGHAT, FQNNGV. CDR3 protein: CASSLRRSITPEAFF. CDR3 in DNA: TGTGCCAGCAGCCTTCGCAGGTCAATCACACCTGAAGCTTTCTTT. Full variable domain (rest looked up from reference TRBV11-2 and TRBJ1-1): EAGVAQSPRYKIIEKRQSVAFWCNPISGHATLYWYQQILGQGPKLLIQFQNNGVVDDSQLPKDRFSAERLKGVDSTLKIQPAKLEDSAVYLCASSLRRSITPEAFFGQGTRLTVV.

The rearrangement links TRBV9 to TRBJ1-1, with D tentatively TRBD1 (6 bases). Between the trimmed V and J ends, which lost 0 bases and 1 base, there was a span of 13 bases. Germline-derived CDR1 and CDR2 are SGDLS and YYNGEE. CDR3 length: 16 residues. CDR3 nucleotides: TGTGCCAGCAGCGTAGACCCAGGGGAAGGGAACACTGAAGCTTTCTTT. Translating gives CASSVDPGEGNTEAFF.

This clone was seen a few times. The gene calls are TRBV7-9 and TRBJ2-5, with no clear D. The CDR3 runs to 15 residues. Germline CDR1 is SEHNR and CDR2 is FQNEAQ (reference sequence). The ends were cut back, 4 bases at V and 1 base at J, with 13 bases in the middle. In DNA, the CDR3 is TGTGCCAGCAGCTCGCCAGAGGTAGCCCAAGAGACCCAGTACTTC. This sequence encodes CASSSPEVAQETQYF.

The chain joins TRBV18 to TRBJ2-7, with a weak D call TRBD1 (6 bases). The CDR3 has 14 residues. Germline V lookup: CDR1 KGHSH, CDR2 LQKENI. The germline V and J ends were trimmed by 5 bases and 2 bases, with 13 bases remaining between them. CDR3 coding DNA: TGTGCCAGCTCAATCCGGGACACAACCTACGAGCAGTACTTC. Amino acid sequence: CASSIRDTTYEQYF.

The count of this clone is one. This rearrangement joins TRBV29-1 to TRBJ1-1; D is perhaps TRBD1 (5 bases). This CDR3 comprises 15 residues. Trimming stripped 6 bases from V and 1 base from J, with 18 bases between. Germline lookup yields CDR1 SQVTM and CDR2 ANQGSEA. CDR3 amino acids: CSVESFGGGNTEAFF. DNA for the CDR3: TGCAGCGTCGAAAGTTTTGGGGGGGGGAACACTGAAGCTTTCTTT.